One and the same sample provided the 5 T cell receptor beta chains below, sequenced in a study of cytomegalovirus exposure and HLA in healthy donors. PCR involved 60 Vbeta and 13 Jbeta primers. Using immunoSEQ multiplex PCR, the repertoire was profiled, and TCRdb retains in-frame clones only, with some absent. The sample contains about 130,000 clones, more than 60% of which appear only once. The sample comprised PBMCs. All receptors derive from a woman aged 18 to 35 in good health and CMV-seronegative.

In regard to this clone: The junction shows a germline mismatch at one end, possibly a read error. The genes are TRBV7-2 and TRBJ1-1; 9 nucleotides line up with TRBD1. Germline loops: CDR1 SGHTA, CDR2 FQGNSA. This CDR3 region has 17 residues. The CDR3 sequence is CVSSTTNPGQGNTEAFF. The CDR3 DNA sequence: TGTGTCAGCAGCACCACAAACCCGGGACAGGGGAACACTGAAGCTTTCTTT.

The chain joins TRBV4-2 to TRBJ1-2, with TRBD1 identical over 9 bases. Germline assignment: CDR1 LGHNA and CDR2 YNFKEQ. The CDR3 is 15 amino acids. Losses at the gene ends were 4 bases for V and 8 bases for J; bases not matched to a gene: 11. The CDR3 protein is CASSPGTDRGGGYTF. CDR3 sequence (DNA): TGTGCCAGCAGCCCTGGTACGGACAGGGGAGGCGGCTACACCTTC.

The rearrangement uses TRBV7-8 and TRBJ1-3, with D possibly matching TRBD1 (6 bases). V was pared by 5 bases and J by 4 bases, with 15 bases between. CDR1 is SGHVS, CDR2 FQNEAQ, per germline. The CDR3 has 15 amino acids. The CDR3 DNA reads as TGTGCCAGCAGCCCAGAGGGGGTTTCAGGAAACACCATATATTTT. Encoded protein: CASSPEGVSGNTIYF.

The chain recombines TRBV6-6 with TRBJ2-5, with 7 bases matching TRBD1. The CDR3 length is 13 residues. V trimming: 7 bases; J trimming: 6 bases; junction bases outside the gene matches: 8. CDR1 MNHNY and CDR2 SVGAGI come from the germline V gene (reference sequence). In DNA form, the CDR3 reads TGTGCCAGCACCTCTGGGGACAGAAAGACCCAGTACTTC. Amino acid sequence: CASTSGDRKTQYF.

V usage is TRBV6-1 and J usage is TRBJ1-2; D might be TRBD1 (5 bases). With 1 base removed from V and 8 bases from J, the gap between germline ends came to 11 bases. Germline V CDR1 and CDR2: MNHNS, SASEGT. This CDR3 comprises 13 residues. CDR3 sequence: CASSEGAGQGYTF. The DNA of the CDR3 is TGTGCCAGCAGTGAAGGGGCAGGGCAAGGCTACACCTTC.